This is a list of T cell receptor beta chains from one sample in a study of lymphopenia after photon versus proton radiotherapy. Assay used: immunoSEQ multiplex PCR; TCRdb lists only in-frame clones, some missing. The table has fewer than 35,000 clones, 89% seen once; the top ten hold 6% to 8.5%. The sequenced sample was peripheral blood, obtained from a patient treated with proton-based radiotherapy. The receptors come from a woman in her seventies with pancreatic cancer. Some clones in this sample may be carry-over from other donors' samples. CDR3s include the opening cysteine and the closing phenylalanine or tryptophan. Each record gives: J gene, clone size, D gene, V gene, CDR3 protein, CDR3 DNA. The D gene is left open where the match is weak. Where a row states a size, it is once, few, many or the class of an expanded clone; other rows omit it.

j_call: TRBJ2-1
clone_size: .
d_call: TRBD1
v_call: TRBV7-2
cdr3_aa: CASSRGTGQYNEQFF
cdr3_nt: TGTGCCAGCAGCCGGGGGACAGGACAGTACAATGAGCAGTTCTTC

j_call: TRBJ1-3
clone_size: .
d_call: TRBD1
v_call: TRBV5-4
cdr3_aa: CASSTGQGSGNTIYF
cdr3_nt: TGTGCCAGCAGCACGGGACAGGGCTCTGGAAACACCATATATTTT

j_call: TRBJ2-2
clone_size: .
d_call: .
v_call: TRBV7-2
cdr3_aa: CASSLQGTGELFF
cdr3_nt: TGTGCCAGCAGCTTACAGGGCACCGGGGAGCTGTTTTTT

j_call: TRBJ1-1
clone_size: .
d_call: .
v_call: TRBV7-2
cdr3_aa: CASSRGTEAFF
cdr3_nt: TGTGCCAGCTCCAGGGGAACTGAAGCTTTCTTT

j_call: TRBJ2-3
clone_size: few
d_call: .
v_call: TRBV29-1
cdr3_aa: CSVEVSGRDTQYF
cdr3_nt: TGCAGCGTTGAAGTCTCGGGGCGAGATACGCAGTATTTT

j_call: TRBJ1-2
clone_size: .
d_call: .
v_call: TRBV9
cdr3_aa: CASSVGGGNYGYTF
cdr3_nt: TGTGCCAGCAGCGTAGGCGGGGGTAACTATGGCTACACCTTC

j_call: TRBJ2-7
clone_size: .
d_call: .
v_call: TRBV18
cdr3_aa: CASSPPWGYEQYF
cdr3_nt: TGTGCCAGCTCACCACCTTGGGGATACGAGCAGTACTTC

j_call: TRBJ1-1
clone_size: .
d_call: .
v_call: TRBV28
cdr3_aa: CASSPLDIPNTEAFF
cdr3_nt: TGTGCCAGCAGTCCATTAGACATCCCGAACACTGAAGCTTTCTTT

j_call: TRBJ1-4
clone_size: .
d_call: .
v_call: TRBV7-9
cdr3_aa: CASSSLKQGFNEKLFF
cdr3_nt: TGTGCCAGCAGCTCCCTTAAACAGGGCTTTAATGAAAAACTGTTTTTT

j_call: TRBJ1-1
clone_size: .
d_call: .
v_call: TRBV2
cdr3_aa: CAKREGAGSFF
cdr3_nt: TGTGCCAAGAGGGAAGGGGCGGGGTCTTTCTTT

j_call: TRBJ2-1
clone_size: .
d_call: .
v_call: TRBV10-2
cdr3_aa: CASSEAVLAGTFF
cdr3_nt: TGCGCCAGCAGTGAGGCGGTGTTAGCCGGTACGTTCTTC

j_call: TRBJ2-5
clone_size: .
d_call: TRBD2
v_call: TRBV13
cdr3_aa: CASSPGPTSGQETQYF
cdr3_nt: TGTGCCAGCAGCCCAGGCCCGACTAGCGGACAAGAGACCCAGTACTTC

j_call: TRBJ1-2
clone_size: .
d_call: .
v_call: TRBV20-1
cdr3_aa: CLTANYGYTF
cdr3_nt: TGCCTGACAGCAAACTATGGCTACACCTTC

j_call: TRBJ2-1
clone_size: once
d_call: .
v_call: TRBV28
cdr3_aa: CASTPPMGKYNEQFF
cdr3_nt: TGTGCCAGCACCCCCCCCATGGGAAAGTACAATGAGCAGTTCTTC

j_call: TRBJ2-7
clone_size: once
d_call: .
v_call: TRBV18
cdr3_aa: CASSPSVPQGITYEQYF
cdr3_nt: TGTGCCAGCTCACCCTCTGTCCCGCAGGGGATAACCTACGAGCAGTACTTC

j_call: TRBJ1-2
clone_size: .
d_call: .
v_call: TRBV6-1
cdr3_aa: CAGSLGARYGYTF
cdr3_nt: TGTGCCGGGTCGTTGGGGGCGCGGTATGGCTACACCTTC

j_call: TRBJ1-1
clone_size: .
d_call: .
v_call: TRBV4-1
cdr3_aa: CASSQDNLVDTEAFF
cdr3_nt: TGCGCCAGCAGCCAAGATAATTTGGTCGATACTGAAGCTTTCTTT

j_call: TRBJ2-1
clone_size: .
d_call: TRBD2
v_call: TRBV7-2
cdr3_aa: CASSLLAGENNEQFF
cdr3_nt: TGTGCCAGCAGCCTACTAGCGGGAGAGAACAATGAGCAGTTCTTC

j_call: TRBJ2-2
clone_size: few
d_call: TRBD1
v_call: TRBV4-1
cdr3_aa: CASSQDGTAYTGELFF
cdr3_nt: TGCGCCAGCAGCCAAGACGGGACAGCCTACACCGGGGAGCTGTTTTTT

j_call: TRBJ2-7
clone_size: once
d_call: .
v_call: TRBV7-2
cdr3_aa: CASSLGPDSYEQYF
cdr3_nt: TGTGCCAGCAGCTTAGGTCCAGACTCCTACGAGCAGTACTTC

j_call: TRBJ1-5
clone_size: .
d_call: .
v_call: TRBV5-4
cdr3_aa: CASSFDSQPQHF
cdr3_nt: TGTGCCAGCAGCTTCGACTCTCAGCCCCAGCATTTT

j_call: TRBJ2-7
clone_size: .
d_call: TRBD1
v_call: TRBV5-1
cdr3_aa: CASGRTGNDYEQYF
cdr3_nt: TGCGCCAGCGGACGGACAGGGAATGACTACGAGCAGTACTTC

j_call: TRBJ1-1
clone_size: .
d_call: TRBD1
v_call: TRBV29-1
cdr3_aa: CSVDLGQLNTEAFF
cdr3_nt: TGCAGCGTAGACCTGGGACAGTTGAACACTGAAGCTTTCTTT

j_call: TRBJ2-7
clone_size: .
d_call: TRBD1
v_call: TRBV6-5
cdr3_aa: CASSRDRVPYEQYF
cdr3_nt: TGTGCCAGCAGCCGGGACAGGGTTCCCTACGAGCAGTACTTC

j_call: TRBJ1-2
clone_size: .
d_call: .
v_call: TRBV5-4
cdr3_aa: CASRNRQLLSYGYTF
cdr3_nt: TGTGCCAGCAGAAATCGACAGCTTCTAAGCTATGGCTACACCTTC

j_call: TRBJ2-3
clone_size: .
d_call: TRBD1
v_call: TRBV7-7
cdr3_aa: CASSPGQVSTDTQYF
cdr3_nt: TGTGCTAGCAGCCCGGGACAGGTCAGCACAGATACGCAGTATTTT

j_call: TRBJ1-2
clone_size: .
d_call: .
v_call: TRBV6-6
cdr3_aa: CASSPTGDGYTF
cdr3_nt: TGTGCCAGCAGCCCGACTGGTGATGGCTACACCTTC

j_call: TRBJ2-5
clone_size: few
d_call: .
v_call: TRBV6-6
cdr3_aa: CASSYPGSQETQYF
cdr3_nt: TGTGCCAGCAGTTACCCAGGCTCCCAAGAGACCCAGTACTTC

j_call: TRBJ2-2
clone_size: .
d_call: .
v_call: TRBV7-6
cdr3_aa: CASSLLSDGESGELFF
cdr3_nt: TGTGCCAGCAGCTTATTATCGGACGGAGAATCCGGGGAGCTGTTTTTT

j_call: TRBJ2-7
clone_size: .
d_call: .
v_call: TRBV7-8
cdr3_aa: CASSLGVGTFAYEQYF
cdr3_nt: TGTGCCAGCAGCTTAGGGGTCGGGACTTTTGCCTACGAGCAGTACTTC

j_call: TRBJ1-1
clone_size: .
d_call: .
v_call: TRBV27
cdr3_aa: CASSLRANTEAFF
cdr3_nt: TGTGCCAGCAGTTTAAGAGCGAACACTGAAGCTTTCTTT

j_call: TRBJ2-5
clone_size: .
d_call: .
v_call: TRBV30
cdr3_aa: CAWSVPGKETQYF
cdr3_nt: TGTGCCTGGAGTGTGCCGGGTAAAGAGACCCAGTACTTC

j_call: TRBJ2-7
clone_size: .
d_call: TRBD1
v_call: TRBV2
cdr3_aa: CASLTGTGRSEQYF
cdr3_nt: TGTGCCAGTCTGACCGGGACAGGGAGGAGTGAGCAGTACTTC

j_call: TRBJ2-5
clone_size: .
d_call: .
v_call: TRBV7-6
cdr3_aa: CASSRDYQETQYF
cdr3_nt: TGTGCCAGCAGCCGGGACTACCAAGAGACCCAGTACTTC

j_call: TRBJ1-3
clone_size: once
d_call: TRBD1
v_call: TRBV7-9
cdr3_aa: CASSSRTGASSGNTIYF
cdr3_nt: TGTGCCAGCAGCTCTCGGACAGGGGCTAGCTCTGGAAACACCATATATTTT

j_call: TRBJ1-2
clone_size: .
d_call: TRBD1
v_call: TRBV10-3
cdr3_aa: CAIRGQGRGYTF
cdr3_nt: TGTGCCATCAGGGGACAGGGCCGAGGCTACACCTTC

j_call: TRBJ2-7
clone_size: once
d_call: TRBD1
v_call: TRBV4-3
cdr3_aa: CASSQGGRTGLYEQYF
cdr3_nt: TGCGCCAGCAGCCAAGGGGGACGGACAGGGCTCTACGAGCAGTACTTC

j_call: TRBJ2-6
clone_size: .
d_call: .
v_call: TRBV11-3
cdr3_aa: CASSRRGRWALSGANVLTF
cdr3_nt: TGTGCCAGCAGCCGACGGGGGCGTTGGGCCCTATCTGGGGCCAACGTCCTGACTTTC